These T cell receptor beta chains were read from a single sample in a study of T-cell reconstitution after alpha-beta-depleted transplantation in children. TCRdb passed the PCR reads through MiXCR, listing each CDR3 protein once. The profile shows 600,000 to 700,000 distinct CDR3 sequences, roughly 17% of them singletons. The sequenced sample was PBMCs from the stem cell graft donor, obtained from the stem cell graft. Receptors were obtained from a human donor who donated a stem cell graft to a child with acute myeloid leukemia. CDR3s include the opening cysteine and the closing phenylalanine or tryptophan. Each record gives: clone size, D gene, J gene, V gene, CDR3 DNA, CDR3 protein. D genes are given only for firm matches. Clone size, where shown, is once, few, many, or a class for clones that have expanded.

many,NA,TRBJ2-5,TRBV25-1,TGTGCCAGCAGTGAATGGCGCTTGTGGGGATCTGGAGAGACCCAGTACTTC,CASSEWRLWGSGETQYF
NA,NA,TRBJ2-1,TRBV7-9,TGTGCCAGCAGCTTCATACCGGGAGATTACAATGAGCAGTTCTTC,CASSFIPGDYNEQFF
NA,TRBD1,TRBJ2-1,TRBV14,TGTGCCAGCAGCCAGAGGGACAGGGTTGGCTACAATGAGCAGTCCTTC,CASSQRDRVGYNEQSF
NA,NA,TRBJ1-2,TRBV9,TGTGCCAGCAGCGGAGAGACAGGAAACTATGGCTACACCTTC,CASSGETGNYGYTF
NA,NA,TRBJ2-5,TRBV12-3/TRBV12-4,TGTGCCAGCAGCCCCCTCGGGACACTTGACGGAAAGCCTGAAGAGACCCAGTACTTC,CASSPLGTLDGKPEETQYF
NA,TRBD1,TRBJ2-1,TRBV7-2,TGTGCCAGCAGCTTAGTCGCTAGGCTATACGGGACAGGGGACAATGAGCAGTTCTTC,CASSLVARLYGTGDNEQFF
many,NA,TRBJ2-2,TRBV7-9,TGTGCCAGCAGCTTAAGGCTACTGGAGCTGTTTTTT,CASSLRLLELFF
many,TRBD2,TRBJ2-1,TRBV29-1,TGCAGCTCCGGGGGGGATACCTACAATGAGCAGTTCTTC,CSSGGDTYNEQFF
once,TRBD2,TRBJ2-3,TRBV7-2,TGTGCCAGCAGCTTTCATAGCGGGGGCTCAGATACGCAGTATTTT,CASSFHSGGSDTQYF
many,TRBD1,TRBJ2-5,TRBV10-3,TGTGCCATCAGTGCAACAGGGGGAGAGACCCAGTACTTC,CAISATGGETQYF
NA,NA,TRBJ1-1,TRBV30,TGTGCCCTGTGGGACACTGAAGCTTTCTTT,CALWDTEAFF
NA,NA,TRBJ1-1,TRBV20-1,TGCAGTGCTAGAGATCGGGCGGTGAACACTGAAGCTTTCTTT,CSARDRAVNTEAFF
many,TRBD2,TRBJ2-1,TRBV20-1,TGCAGTGCTAGAGATCATGGGACTAGTCCCTACAATGAGCAGTTCTTC,CSARDHGTSPYNEQFF
once,NA,TRBJ1-5,TRBV20-1,TGCAGTGCTAGTCGTCTGCGGGGGGAGGGCAATCAGCCCCAGCATTTT,CSASRLRGEGNQPQHF
many,NA,TRBJ1-5,TRBV5-5,TGTGCCAGCAGCTTGGAAGATCAGCCCCAGCATTTT,CASSLEDQPQHF
many,NA,TRBJ1-2,TRBV20-1,TGCAGTGCACAGTTACTGACGGGATATAACTATGGCTACACCTTC,CSAQLLTGYNYGYTF
many,NA,TRBJ1-4,TRBV7-9,TGTGCCAGCAGCCGAGTAGCAACTAATGAAAAACTGTTTTTT,CASSRVATNEKLFF
NA,TRBD1,TRBJ2-4,TRBV7-3,TGTGCCAGCAGCTTACGAGGACAGGACAACATTCAGTACTTC,CASSLRGQDNIQYF
few,NA,TRBJ2-5,TRBV3-1,TGTGCCAGCACCCCAGGGAAGGATGGTGAGGAGACCCAGTACTTC,CASTPGKDGEETQYF
few,TRBD1,TRBJ2-1,TRBV11-1,TGTGCCAGCAGCTTAAAGGACAGGGGGAACAATGAGCAGTTCTTC,CASSLKDRGNNEQFF
few,TRBD1,TRBJ1-1,TRBV7-9,TGTGCCAGCAGCTTAGGGTACGCAGGGGGTACTGAAGCTTTCTTT,CASSLGYAGGTEAFF
many,TRBD1,TRBJ1-3,TRBV10-3,TGTGCCATCAGTTGGACCGGGACAGGGATCGGGAACACCATATATTTT,CAISWTGTGIGNTIYF
few,NA,TRBJ2-1,TRBV5-1,TGCGCCAGCAGCTACAGCGGACCAGGTCCCAATGAGCAGTTCTTC,CASSYSGPGPNEQFF
few,NA,TRBJ2-6,TRBV18,TGTGCCAGCTCACCTCTCGGGACGCCAAGCTCTGGGGCCAACGTCCTGACTTTC,CASSPLGTPSSGANVLTF
many,NA,TRBJ2-7,TRBV10-3,TGTGCCATCAGTACAGGGTCCTGGGACGAGCAGTACTTC,CAISTGSWDEQYF